This T cell receptor (beta chain) was found in a study of blood T cell repertoires in COVID-19. Looking at the study overall: Some COVID-19 samples were acute and others convalescent; all came from the United States, Italy and Spain.

Original handling: Scientists estimated how many nucleated cells there were by amplifying reference gene primers. Clones were sequenced by immunoSEQ multiplex PCR, and TCRdb holds only the in-frame ones, with some missing. Clone size and the V and J calls come from that table; the DNA yielded D and trimming. The sample shows some 190,000 clones, about 84% of them seen only once. The receptor was isolated from a person between 65 and 80 years old with COVID-19, enrolled during active disease. Sequenced: peripheral blood.

CDR3 protein: CASSRGQAGWPQHF. CDR3 DNA: TGTGCCAGCAGCCGGGGACAGGCCGGTTGGCCCCAGCATTTT. The V gene is TRBV9, the J gene TRBJ1-5, with 8 bases lining up with TRBD1. CDR3 length: 14 amino acids. Germline assignment: CDR1 SGDLS and CDR2 YYNGEE. The J segment lost 9 bases and the V segment lost 4 bases, leaving 9 bases of the junction unmatched.